Each of the 32 T cell receptor beta chains below was sequenced from the same sample in a study of naive and memory T cell subsets. Study-level findings and limits: A few larger clonotypes appeared in naive repertoires, especially CD8, possibly memory cells re-expressing CD45RA.

Their cognate antigens are unknown. Both TRBC1 and TRBC2 were covered by a beta constant-region primer of two equimolar oligonucleotides. Nested alpha and beta constant-region primers with the SP2 primer drove four PCR rounds on ligated cDNA. TCRdb analysed the UMI-ligation and nested PCR reads with MiXCR anew, one entry per CDR3 protein. The table includes about 150,000 distinct CDR3 sequences, about 20% detected once. The sample comprised naive CD4+ T cells from blood. The receptor set was obtained from a human donor in good health.

This clonotype was picked up a small number of times. The chain recombines TRBV12-3 or TRBV12-4 with TRBJ2-1; 9 bases line up with TRBD1. J was trimmed by 3 bases and V by 6 bases; bases with no gene match: 9. The CDR3 is 16 residues long. DNA for the CDR3: TGTGCCAGCAGCAGACAGGGGGGAGTTTTCTACAATGAGCAGTTCTTC. Protein product: CASSRQGGVFYNEQFF.

This clonotype was found a few times. This chain joins TRBV7-2 and TRBJ2-1; no firm D call. This CDR3 has 15 amino acids. Trimming removed 2 bases at V and 4 bases at J, with 12 bases between. The V gene's germline CDR1 is SGHTA and CDR2 FQGNSA. The CDR3 nucleotides are TGTGCCAGCAGCTTAAGGCCCACTGGGTACAATGAGCAGTTCTTC. It is translated as CASSLRPTGYNEQFF.

The table lists this clonotype with many counts. The chain carries TRBV7-2 and TRBJ2-3; no definite D call. Trimming cost V 4 bases and J 7 bases, with 12 bases left between them. This CDR3 comprises 13 residues. CDR1 and CDR2 from the germline V gene are SGHTA and FQGNSA. The DNA for the CDR3 is TGTGCCAGCAGCTCTTCCCCACAGTATACGCAGTATTTT. Encoded protein: CASSSSPQYTQYF. Full variable domain (missing parts from reference TRBV7-2 and TRBJ2-3): GAGVSQSPSNKVTEKGKDVELRCDPISGHTALYWYRQSLGQGLEFLIYFQGNSAPDKSGLPSDRFSAERTGGSVSTLTIQRTQQEDSAVYLCASSSSPQYTQYFGPGTRLTVL.

This clonotype was seen only a few times. The chain is built from TRBV7-8 and TRBJ2-1; D not resolved. Trimming left V 1 base short and J 0 bases short, with 13 bases between. CDR3 length equals 17 residues. Germline V gene data show CDR1 as SGHVS and CDR2 as FQNEAQ. The chain's CDR3 is CASSLVVGRSSYNEQFF. The CDR3 DNA is TGTGCCAGCAGCTTAGTGGTGGGCCGGAGCTCCTACAATGAGCAGTTCTTC.

This clonotype was picked up a small number of times. The V call is TRBV20-1, the J call TRBJ1-1; perhaps TRBD1 as D (6 bases). CDR3 length equals 13 residues. Germline loops: CDR1 DFQATT, CDR2 SNEGSKA (reference sequence). With 6 bases removed from V and 1 base from J, the gap between germline ends came to 12 bases. The CDR3 reads CSAGGGANTEAFF. The CDR3 nucleotides read TGCAGTGCGGGAGGGGGGGCGAACACTGAAGCTTTCTTT.

This clonotype was detected only a few times. The gene calls are TRBV7-9 and TRBJ2-1; weak D call: TRBD1 (5 bases). There are 12 residues in the CDR3. Germline-derived CDR1 and CDR2 are SEHNR and FQNEAQ (reference sequence). Trimming took 3 bases from V and 9 from J, leaving 9 bases between them. CDR3 DNA sequence: TGTGCCAGCAGCTTGCCGACAGTTGAGCAGTTCTTC. Translation gives CASSLPTVEQFF.

This clonotype showed up just a few times. The rearrangement joins TRBV6-1 to TRBJ2-1, with 14 nucleotides matching TRBD2. The CDR3 is 16 amino acids. Trimming took 3 bases from V and 6 from J; bases not matched to a gene: 4. Germline values: CDR1 MNHNS, CDR2 SASEGT. CDR3 DNA: TGTGCCAGCAGTGAGGGACTAGCGGGAGTGGGCAATGAGCAGTTCTTC. Translation gives CASSEGLAGVGNEQFF.

The chain uses TRBV27 and TRBJ2-1, with D unresolved. Trimming took 2 bases from V and 11 from J, leaving 13 bases between them. Germline V gene data show CDR1 as MNHEY and CDR2 as SMNVEV (reference sequence). This CDR3 contains 13 residues. CDR3 in DNA: TGTGCCAGCAGTTTAAGGGTCCCGTTAAAGCAGTTCTTC. It is translated as CASSLRVPLKQFF.

This clonotype was observed many times. The chain employs TRBV6-1 and TRBJ2-1; D is unclear. V shed 7 bases and J shed 2 bases, with 15 bases lying between them. The CDR3 is made up of 15 amino acids. Germline assignment: CDR1 MNHNS and CDR2 SASEGT. The CDR3, as DNA: TGTGCCAGCACTACGAGCCCGAGCCCCTACAATGAGCAGTTCTTC. Translation gives CASTTSPSPYNEQFF.

J is TRBJ2-7 and V is TRBV7-8, with 14 bases aligning to TRBD2. The V segment lost 1 base and the J segment 4 bases; nucleotides outside the gene matches: 6. The CDR3 is 17 residues long. CDR1 and CDR2 (germline): SGHVS, FQNEAQ. In DNA, the CDR3 is TGTGCCAGCAGCTTAGAGGGGACTAGCGGGAGTATTTACGAGCAGTACTTC. It codes for CASSLEGTSGSIYEQYF.

About this clonotype: Being one base from a much bigger clone, this may be a read error. This chain joins TRBV20-1 and TRBJ2-7, with TRBD1 matching over 9 bases. The CDR3 runs to 14 residues. Germline CDR1 and CDR2: DFQATT and SNEGSKA (reference sequence). V shed 5 bases and J 3 bases; nucleotides not matched to a gene: 8. The chain's CDR3 is CSAEYPGQGYEQYF. The CDR3 DNA is TGCAGTGCTGAGTATCCGGGACAGGGCTACGAGCAGTACTTC.

The V call is TRBV6-5, the J call TRBJ2-2, with 7 bases matching TRBD2. The CDR3 covers 16 residues. CDR1 and CDR2 from the germline V gene are MNHEY and SVGAGI. Germline trimming cut 7 bases from V and 5 bases from J; bases unmatched to any gene: 13. Here the CDR3 reads CASTNWLAGGTGELFF. The CDR3 DNA sequence: TGTGCCAGCACTAACTGGTTAGCGGGTGGTACCGGGGAGCTGTTTTTT.

The gene calls are TRBV28 and TRBJ1-6; D is unclear. The ends were cut back, 3 bases at V and 8 bases at J, with 29 bases in the middle. Germline CDR1 and CDR2: MDHEN and SYDVKM. This CDR3 region has 20 residues. The CDR3, as DNA: TGTGCCAGCAGTTTTTTGGCCGAAAAAAGTACCCACCATATGGATTCACCCCTCCACTTT. This gives the protein CASSFLAEKSTHHMDSPLHF.

This clonotype has at least ten counts. The V gene is TRBV20-1, the J gene TRBJ2-1, with unresolved D. V was pared by 6 bases and J by 5 bases, with 14 bases between. This CDR3 contains 13 residues. The V gene's germline CDR1 is DFQATT and CDR2 SNEGSKA (reference sequence). CDR3 sequence (DNA): TGCAGTGCCCAATTGGACCTGGACAATGAGCAGTTCTTC. It yields the protein CSAQLDLDNEQFF.

This clonotype was seen many times. The chain links TRBV7-6 to TRBJ2-1; 9 positions agree with TRBD2. Germline CDR1 and CDR2: SGHVS and FNYEAQ. The CDR3 is 18 residues long. Germline trimming cut 1 base from V and 6 bases from J; bases unmatched to any gene: 13. The chain's CDR3 is CASSLGGRGRVGSNEQFF. DNA of the CDR3: TGTGCCAGCAGCTTAGGTGGACGCGGGAGGGTAGGTAGCAATGAGCAGTTCTTC.

CDR3 region: CAWILAARVNEQFF. The CDR3 region has the DNA TGTGCCTGGATACTAGCGGCCCGAGTCAATGAGCAGTTCTTC. The chain has TRBV2 and TRBJ2-1, with 8 bases that match TRBD2. Germline assignment: CDR1 SNHLY and CDR2 FYNNEI. After removal of 11 bases from V and 6 bases from J, the junction contained 12 bases not matched to a gene. The CDR3 runs to 14 residues.

This chain uses TRBV20-1 with TRBJ1-1; possibly TRBD1 for D (5 bases). CDR1 and CDR2 (germline): DFQATT, SNEGSKA (reference sequence). The CDR3 spans 16 residues. With 0 bases removed from V and 1 base from J, the gap between germline ends came to 15 bases. This chain's CDR3 is CSARDRYRSTNTEAFF. In DNA, the CDR3 is TGCAGTGCTAGAGATCGGTACAGGTCTACGAACACTGAAGCTTTCTTT.

There are a few counts of this clonotype. Here the CDR3 reads CASSLRTGVVDTQYF. In nucleotides, the CDR3 is TGTGCCAGCAGCTTACGGACAGGGGTGGTGGATACGCAGTATTTT. The chain recombines TRBV7-2 with TRBJ2-3, with 9 positions matching TRBD1. CDR1 and CDR2 from the germline V gene are SGHTA and FQGNSA. The CDR3 is 15 residues long. The V gene end was trimmed by 2 bases and the J gene end by 6 bases; junction bases not matched to a gene: 6.

In its sample, this clonotype was seen once. Compared with germline, one end of the junction differs, possibly owing to a read error. The rearrangement uses TRBV20-1 and TRBJ2-1; 9 bases align to TRBD1. CDR3 size: 14 residues. CDR1 and CDR2 from the germline V gene are DFQATT and SNEGSKA (reference sequence). The CDR3 spells CSPLGGQGYNVQFF. CDR3 DNA: TGCAGTCCACTGGGGGGACAGGGTTACAATGTGCAGTTCTTC.

V is TRBV5-1 and J is TRBJ2-3, with 7 bases matching TRBD2. Germline loops: CDR1 SGHRS, CDR2 YFSETQ. The CDR3 totals 14 residues. V was clipped by 4 bases and J by 2 bases; unmatched bases: 4. The CDR3 DNA follows: TGCGCCAGCAGCCCGGGACTACTCACAGATACGCAGTATTTT. Translating gives CASSPGLLTDTQYF.

This clonotype was picked up many times. The chain combines TRBV12-3 or TRBV12-4 with TRBJ2-3; D gene ambiguous. The V gene lost 1 base and the J gene lost 5 bases, with 10 bases spanning the gap. The CDR3 length is 14 residues. The CDR3 DNA reads as TGTGCCAGCAGTTTAGGGGCCTTGGGAGATACGCAGTATTTT. Translation: CASSLGALGDTQYF.

This clonotype was found a few times. DNA of the CDR3: TGTGCCTGGAGTTACAGGGCTACCGCAGATACGCAGTATTTT. Protein product: CAWSYRATADTQYF. The chain carries TRBV30 and TRBJ2-3; a weak D match, TRBD1 (6 bases). The CDR3 contains 14 residues. V was trimmed by 2 bases and J by 4 bases, leaving 13 bases between them. CDR1 is GTSNPN and CDR2 is SVGIG in the germline V gene (reference sequence). The variable domain in full, with the rest retrieved from reference TRBV30 and TRBJ2-3, is SQTIHQWPATLVQPVGSPLSLECTVEGTSNPNLYWYRQAAGRGLQLLFYSVGIGQISSEVPQNLSASRPQDRQFILSSKKLLLSDSGFYLCAWSYRATADTQYFGPGTRLTVL.

This clonotype was seen ten or more times. The V call is TRBV29-1, the J call TRBJ2-6; D unclear. Trimming removed 7 bases from V and 9 bases from J, with 7 bases in between. Germline V CDR1 and CDR2: SQVTM, ANQGSEA. The CDR3 is 10 amino acids. CDR3 coding DNA: TGCAGCGCGGGTGACAACGTCCTGACTTTC. Amino acid sequence: CSAGDNVLTF.

The genes are TRBV28 and TRBJ2-1; D might be TRBD1 or TRBD2, each matching 5 bases. Germline lookup yields CDR1 MDHEN and CDR2 SYDVKM. V was trimmed by 7 bases and J by 7 bases, leaving 17 bases between them. CDR3 size: 14 residues. The DNA for the CDR3 is TGTGCCAGCATCGACGGGTGGGGGAGTAATGAGCAGTTCTTC. Amino acid sequence: CASIDGWGSNEQFF.

This clonotype was counted ten times or more. The J gene is TRBJ2-7, the V gene TRBV9, with D perhaps being TRBD1 or TRBD2 (5 bases each). Trimming took 0 bases from V and 2 from J, leaving 9 bases between them. CDR1 is SGDLS, CDR2 YYNGEE, per germline. The CDR3 has 14 amino acids. CDR3 nucleotide sequence: TGTGCCAGCAGCGTAGGCCAGGGACCCTACGAGCAGTACTTC. It translates to CASSVGQGPYEQYF.

The V call is TRBV18, the J call TRBJ1-5; D is possibly TRBD1 (5 bases). The germline V and J ends were trimmed by 6 bases and 8 bases, with 14 bases remaining between them. This CDR3 region has 13 residues. Germline values: CDR1 KGHSH, CDR2 LQKENI. The CDR3 DNA reads as TGTGCCAGCTCCGATGACAGAAATAAGCCCCAGCATTTT. Its protein product is CASSDDRNKPQHF.

This clonotype has only a few counts. The genes are TRBV29-1 and TRBJ1-1; D not certain. Trimming pared 7 bases from V and 1 base from J, leaving 28 bases between. The germline V gene encodes CDR1 SQVTM and CDR2 ANQGSEA. This CDR3 contains 18 residues. The CDR3 region is CSAGVSVGLVLANTEAFF. DNA of the CDR3: TGCAGCGCTGGGGTTTCTGTTGGCCTCGTACTCGCGAACACTGAAGCTTTCTTT.

This clonotype has a handful of counts. J is TRBJ2-5 and V is TRBV5-4; D remains ambiguous. The germline CDR1 and CDR2 sequences are SGHNT and YYREEE (reference sequence). The CDR3 is 13 amino acids. V dropped 4 bases and J dropped 4 bases, with 11 bases sitting between them. The CDR3 loop is CASSPDTLETQYF. CDR3 DNA: TGTGCCAGCAGCCCCGACACGTTAGAGACCCAGTACTTC.

The chain combines TRBV14 with TRBJ2-3; D may match TRBD1 or TRBD2 (5 bases each). V was shortened by 4 bases and J by 4 bases, with 12 bases between the two germline ends. Germline assignment: CDR1 SGHDN and CDR2 FVKESK. This CDR3 is 14 amino acids long. CDR3 nucleotides: TGTGCCAGCAGCCGGGACCTTAACGCAGATACGCAGTATTTT. Translation gives CASSRDLNADTQYF.

The sample holds many counts of this clonotype. The rearrangement uses TRBV6-6 and TRBJ2-7, with a possible D match to TRBD1 (6 bases). V gave up 6 bases and J gave up 1 base, with 16 bases separating them. The length of the CDR3 is 15 residues. Per germline, CDR1 MNHNY and CDR2 SVGAGI (reference sequence). DNA of the CDR3: TGTGCCAGCAGGGACAGAGCCTCCCCTTCCTACGAGCAGTACTTC. Translated: CASRDRASPSYEQYF.

Only one count was recorded for this clonotype. The V call is TRBV10-3, the J call TRBJ1-1; no firm D call. This CDR3 contains 13 residues. Germline loops: CDR1 ENHRY, CDR2 SYGVKD. V lost 3 bases, J lost 1 base, and 6 bases lay in between. CDR3 sequence (DNA): TGTGCCATCAGTGATGGGAGGAACACTGAAGCTTTCTTT. Amino acid sequence: CAISDGRNTEAFF.

The V gene is TRBV6-5, the J gene TRBJ2-1; 9 nucleotides align to TRBD2. The CDR3 contains 16 residues. The J segment lost 7 bases and the V segment lost 2 bases, leaving 9 bases of the junction unmatched. Germline CDR1 MNHEY, CDR2 SVGAGI. CDR3 coding DNA: TGTGCCAGCAGTTACGGGGCTAGCGGGATCCGGAATGAGCAGTTCTTC. It is translated as CASSYGASGIRNEQFF.